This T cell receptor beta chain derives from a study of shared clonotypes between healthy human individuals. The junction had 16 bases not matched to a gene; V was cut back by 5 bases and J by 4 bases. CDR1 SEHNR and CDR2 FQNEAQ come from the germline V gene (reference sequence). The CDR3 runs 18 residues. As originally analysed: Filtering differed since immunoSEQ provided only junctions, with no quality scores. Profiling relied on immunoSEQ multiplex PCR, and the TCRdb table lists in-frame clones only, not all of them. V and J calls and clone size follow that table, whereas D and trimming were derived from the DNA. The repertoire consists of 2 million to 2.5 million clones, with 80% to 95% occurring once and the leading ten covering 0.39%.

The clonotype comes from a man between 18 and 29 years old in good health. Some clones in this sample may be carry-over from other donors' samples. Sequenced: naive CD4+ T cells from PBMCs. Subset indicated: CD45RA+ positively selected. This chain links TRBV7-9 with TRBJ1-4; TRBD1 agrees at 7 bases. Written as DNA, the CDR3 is TGTGCCAGCAGCACGCGATTAACTCCGGGACAGCATAATGAAAAACTGTTTTTT. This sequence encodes CASSTRLTPGQHNEKLFF.